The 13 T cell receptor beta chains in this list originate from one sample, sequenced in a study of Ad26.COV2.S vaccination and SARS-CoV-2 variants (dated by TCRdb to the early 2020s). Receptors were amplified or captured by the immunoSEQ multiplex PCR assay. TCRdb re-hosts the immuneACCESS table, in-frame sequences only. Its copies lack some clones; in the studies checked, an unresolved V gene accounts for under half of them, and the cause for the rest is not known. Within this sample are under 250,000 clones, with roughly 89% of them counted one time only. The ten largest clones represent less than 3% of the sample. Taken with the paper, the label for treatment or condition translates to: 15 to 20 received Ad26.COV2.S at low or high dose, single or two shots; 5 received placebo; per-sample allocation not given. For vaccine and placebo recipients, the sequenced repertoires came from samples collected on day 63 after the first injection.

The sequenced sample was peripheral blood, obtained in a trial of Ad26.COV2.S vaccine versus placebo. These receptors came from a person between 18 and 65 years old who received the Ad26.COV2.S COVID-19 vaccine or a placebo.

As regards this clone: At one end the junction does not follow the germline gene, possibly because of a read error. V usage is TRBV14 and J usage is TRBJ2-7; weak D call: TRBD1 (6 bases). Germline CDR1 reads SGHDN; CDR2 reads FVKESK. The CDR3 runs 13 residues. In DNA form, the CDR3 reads TGTGCCAGCAGCCAAGGATTAAGGGACATCCGCAACTTC. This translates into CASSQGLRDIRNF.

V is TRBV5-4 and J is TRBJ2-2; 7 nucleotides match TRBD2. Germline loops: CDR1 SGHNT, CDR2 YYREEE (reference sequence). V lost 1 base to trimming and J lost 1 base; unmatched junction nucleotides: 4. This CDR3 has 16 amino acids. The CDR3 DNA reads TGTGCCAGCAGCTTGCCCACTAGCGTGAACACCGGGGAGCTGTTTTTT. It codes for CASSLPTSVNTGELFF.

CDR3 in DNA: TGTGCCAGCAGTTTAGACAGGGGGAACACTGAAGCTTTCTTT. Encoded protein: CASSLDRGNTEAFF. The rearrangement joins TRBV27 to TRBJ1-1; 8 bases fit TRBD1. From germline, CDR1 is MNHEY and CDR2 SMNVEV (reference sequence). J lost 1 base, V lost 2 bases, and 0 bases had no gene match. The CDR3 length is 14 residues.

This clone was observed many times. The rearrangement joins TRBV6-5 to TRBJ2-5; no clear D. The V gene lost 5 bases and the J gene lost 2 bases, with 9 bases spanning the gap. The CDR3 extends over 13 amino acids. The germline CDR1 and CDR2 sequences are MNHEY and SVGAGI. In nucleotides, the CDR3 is TGTGCCAGCAGTAGGACGGAACAAGAGACCCAGTACTTC. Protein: CASSRTEQETQYF.

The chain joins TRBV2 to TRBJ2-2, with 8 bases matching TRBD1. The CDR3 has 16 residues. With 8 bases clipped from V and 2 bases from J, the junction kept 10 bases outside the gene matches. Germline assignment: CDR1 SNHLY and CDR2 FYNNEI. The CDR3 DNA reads TGTGCCAGCCGCAATCAAGGACAGGGCAACACCGGGGAGCTGTTTTTT. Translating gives CASRNQGQGNTGELFF.

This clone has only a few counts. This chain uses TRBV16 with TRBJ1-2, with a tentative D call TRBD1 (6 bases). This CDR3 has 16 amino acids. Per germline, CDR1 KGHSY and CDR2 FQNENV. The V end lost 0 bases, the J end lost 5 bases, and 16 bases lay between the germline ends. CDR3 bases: TGTGCCAGCAGCCAATCCAGACAGGCCGCCCAATATGGCTACACCTTC. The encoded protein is CASSQSRQAAQYGYTF.

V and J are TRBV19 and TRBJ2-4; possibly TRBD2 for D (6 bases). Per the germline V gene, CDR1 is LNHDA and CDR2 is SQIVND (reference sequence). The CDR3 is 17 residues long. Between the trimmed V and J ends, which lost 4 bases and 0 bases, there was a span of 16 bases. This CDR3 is CASSSWGESIAKNIQYF. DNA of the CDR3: TGTGCCAGTAGTAGTTGGGGGGAGAGTATAGCCAAAAACATTCAGTACTTC. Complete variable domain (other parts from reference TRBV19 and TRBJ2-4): DGGITQSPKYLFRKEGQNVTLSCEQNLNHDAMYWYRQDPGQGLRLIYYSQIVNDFQKGDIAEGYSVSREKKESFPLTVTSAQKNPTAFYLCASSSWGESIAKNIQYFGAGTRLSVL.

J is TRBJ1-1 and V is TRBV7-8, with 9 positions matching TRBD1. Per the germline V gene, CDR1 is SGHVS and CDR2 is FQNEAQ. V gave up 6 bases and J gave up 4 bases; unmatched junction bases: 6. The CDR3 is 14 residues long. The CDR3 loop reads CASRKGQGGTEAFF. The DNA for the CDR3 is TGTGCCAGCAGGAAGGGACAGGGAGGCACTGAAGCTTTCTTT.

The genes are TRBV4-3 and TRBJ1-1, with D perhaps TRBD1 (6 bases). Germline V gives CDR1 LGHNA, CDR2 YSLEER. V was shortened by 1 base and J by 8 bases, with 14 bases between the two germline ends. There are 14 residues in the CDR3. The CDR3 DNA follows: TGCGCCAGCAGCCAAGGAGGCAGGGGTATGGAAGCTTTCTTT. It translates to CASSQGGRGMEAFF.

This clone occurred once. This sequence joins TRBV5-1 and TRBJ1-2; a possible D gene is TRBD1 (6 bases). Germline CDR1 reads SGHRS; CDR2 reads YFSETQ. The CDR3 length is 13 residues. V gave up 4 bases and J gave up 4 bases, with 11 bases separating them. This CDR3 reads CASSADSSYGYTF. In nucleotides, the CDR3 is TGCGCCAGCAGCGCGGACAGCTCCTATGGCTACACCTTC. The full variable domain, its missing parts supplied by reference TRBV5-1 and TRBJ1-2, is KAGVTQTPRYLIKTRGQQVTLSCSPISGHRSVSWYQQTPGQGLQFLFEYFSETQRNKGNFPGRFSGRQFSNSRSEMNVSTLELGDSALYLCASSADSSYGYTFGSGTRLTVV.

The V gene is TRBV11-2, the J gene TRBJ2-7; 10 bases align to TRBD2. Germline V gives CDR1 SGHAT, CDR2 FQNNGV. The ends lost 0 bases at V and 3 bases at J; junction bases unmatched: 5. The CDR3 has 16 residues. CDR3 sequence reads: CASSLDIAGGYYEQYF. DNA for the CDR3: TGTGCCAGCAGCTTAGATATAGCGGGGGGCTACTACGAGCAGTACTTC.

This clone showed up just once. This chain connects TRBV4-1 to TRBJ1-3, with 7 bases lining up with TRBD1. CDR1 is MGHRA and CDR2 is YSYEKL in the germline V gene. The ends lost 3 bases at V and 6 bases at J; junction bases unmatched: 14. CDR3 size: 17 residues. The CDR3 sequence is CASSHPPLDRTLNTIYF. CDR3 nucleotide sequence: TGCGCCAGCAGCCACCCCCCCCTGGACAGGACTTTAAACACCATATATTTT.

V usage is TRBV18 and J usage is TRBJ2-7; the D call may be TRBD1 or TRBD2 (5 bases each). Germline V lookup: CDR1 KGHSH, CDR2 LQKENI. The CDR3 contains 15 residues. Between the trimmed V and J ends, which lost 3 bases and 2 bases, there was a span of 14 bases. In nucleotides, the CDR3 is TGTGCCAGCTCACCCGCCGGGACGGGGACCTACGAGCAGTACTTC. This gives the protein CASSPAGTGTYEQYF.